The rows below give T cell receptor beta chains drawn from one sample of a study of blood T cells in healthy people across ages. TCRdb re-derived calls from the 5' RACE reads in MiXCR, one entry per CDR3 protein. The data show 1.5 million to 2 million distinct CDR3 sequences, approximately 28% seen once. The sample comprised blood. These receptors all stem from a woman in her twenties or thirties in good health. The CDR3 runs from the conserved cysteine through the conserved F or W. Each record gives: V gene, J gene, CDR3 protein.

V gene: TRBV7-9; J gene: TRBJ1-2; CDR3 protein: CASSLAPWIYGYTF
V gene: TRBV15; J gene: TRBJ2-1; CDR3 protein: CAIGATNNEQFF
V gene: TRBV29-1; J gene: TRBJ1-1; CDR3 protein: CSAPKKGGLNTEAFF
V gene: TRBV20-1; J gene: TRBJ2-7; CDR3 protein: CSAQAAYEQYF
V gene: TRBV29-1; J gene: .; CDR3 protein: CSVGGMGRTQYF
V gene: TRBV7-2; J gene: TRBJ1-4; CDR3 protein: CASSLAGRVDEKLFF
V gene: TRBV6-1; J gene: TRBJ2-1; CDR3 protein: CASSPSSGSRDEQFF
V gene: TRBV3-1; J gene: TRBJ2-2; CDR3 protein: CASRLSPGTGAGELFF
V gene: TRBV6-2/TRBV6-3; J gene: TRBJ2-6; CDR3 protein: CVSWTNSAGANVLTF
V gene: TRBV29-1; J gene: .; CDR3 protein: CSVAPGTGGYEQYF
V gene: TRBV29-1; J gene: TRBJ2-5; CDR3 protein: CSVVGNSETGEQYF
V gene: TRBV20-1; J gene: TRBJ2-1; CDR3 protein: CSASLENEQFF
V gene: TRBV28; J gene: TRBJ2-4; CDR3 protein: CASSPGTIPKGIQYF
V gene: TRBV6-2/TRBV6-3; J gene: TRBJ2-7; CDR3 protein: CASTTNLGTANYEQYF
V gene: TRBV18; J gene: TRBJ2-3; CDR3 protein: CASSPRRTGGTDTQYF
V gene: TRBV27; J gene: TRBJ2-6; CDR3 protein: CASTRDSFSSGANVLTF
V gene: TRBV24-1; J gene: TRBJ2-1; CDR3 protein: CATSDGTSSSTYNEQFF
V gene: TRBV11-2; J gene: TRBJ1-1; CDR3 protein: CASSSLKGKGTEAFF
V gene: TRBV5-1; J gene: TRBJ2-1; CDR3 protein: CASSLGRTGGGSEQFF
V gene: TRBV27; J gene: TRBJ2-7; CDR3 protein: CASSQHGPPTYEQYF
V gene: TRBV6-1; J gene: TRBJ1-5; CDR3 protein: CASSDYSNQPQHF
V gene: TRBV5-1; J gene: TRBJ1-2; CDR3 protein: CASSSDRGQGVDGYTF
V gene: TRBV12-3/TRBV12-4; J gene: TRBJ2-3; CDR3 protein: CASRPGTSGAKQGRDTQYF
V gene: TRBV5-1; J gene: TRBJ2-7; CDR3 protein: CASSFAGTYEQYF
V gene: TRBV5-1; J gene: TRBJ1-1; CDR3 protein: CASSSDGQGNTEAFF
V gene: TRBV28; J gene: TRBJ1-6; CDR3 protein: CASSWTGVFNSPLHF
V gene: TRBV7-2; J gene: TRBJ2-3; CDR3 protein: CASCPRGEGRGDTQYF
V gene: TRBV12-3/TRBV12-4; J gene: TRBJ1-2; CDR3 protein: CASSQGHGGGYTF
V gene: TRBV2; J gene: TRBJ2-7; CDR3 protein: CASSSDGEQYF
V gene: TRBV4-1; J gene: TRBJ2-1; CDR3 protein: CASSQEGTSVNEQFF
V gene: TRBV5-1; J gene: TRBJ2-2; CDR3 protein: CASSRFTGELFF
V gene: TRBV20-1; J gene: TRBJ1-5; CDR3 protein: CSSRGPSAQHF
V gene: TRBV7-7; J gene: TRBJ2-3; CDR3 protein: CASSPGTRYGDTQYF
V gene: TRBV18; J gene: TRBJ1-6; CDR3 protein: CASSTLEDNSPLHF
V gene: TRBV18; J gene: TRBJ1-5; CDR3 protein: CASPPLTGVQPQHF
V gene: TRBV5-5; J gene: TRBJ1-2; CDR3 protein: CASSLAGPVNGLGYTF
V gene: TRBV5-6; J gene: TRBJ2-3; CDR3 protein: CASSIERGAFRGDTQYF
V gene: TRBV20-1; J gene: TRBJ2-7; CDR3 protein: CSASRLDYEQYF
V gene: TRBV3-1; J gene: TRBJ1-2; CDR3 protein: CASSTWDRDNYGYTF
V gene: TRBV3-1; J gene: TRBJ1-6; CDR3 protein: CASSQVTGWNSPLHF
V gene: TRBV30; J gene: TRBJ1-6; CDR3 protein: CAWSRRQQDSPLHF
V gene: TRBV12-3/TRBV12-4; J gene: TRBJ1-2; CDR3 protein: CASSFSQEDGYTF
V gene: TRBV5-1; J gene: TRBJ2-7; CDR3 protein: CASSLATDDYEQYF
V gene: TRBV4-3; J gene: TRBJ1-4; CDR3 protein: CASSQKDGTHNEKLFF
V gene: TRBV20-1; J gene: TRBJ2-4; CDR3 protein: CSASNLQDAKNIQYF
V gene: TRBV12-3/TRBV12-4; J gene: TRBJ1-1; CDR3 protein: CASRVNAGQNTEAFF
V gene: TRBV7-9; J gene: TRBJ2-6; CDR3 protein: CASPAPGANVLTF
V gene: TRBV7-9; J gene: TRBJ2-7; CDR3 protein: CASSSWGGERSYEQYF
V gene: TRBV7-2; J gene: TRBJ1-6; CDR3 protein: CASSSQGHQNSPLHF
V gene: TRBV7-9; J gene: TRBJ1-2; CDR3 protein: CASSWPRGQDDGYTF
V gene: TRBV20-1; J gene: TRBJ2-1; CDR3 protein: CSASRDTLHNEQFF
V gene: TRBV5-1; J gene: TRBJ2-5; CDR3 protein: CASSLQGIWVDEQYF
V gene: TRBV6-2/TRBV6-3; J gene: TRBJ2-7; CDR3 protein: CASSYDSKNSYEQYF
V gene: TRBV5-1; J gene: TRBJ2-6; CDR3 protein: CASSTQGGASLSGANVLTF
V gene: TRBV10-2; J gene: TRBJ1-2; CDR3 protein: CASSERSYGYTF
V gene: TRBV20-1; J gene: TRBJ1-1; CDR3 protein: CSANPGGTEAFF
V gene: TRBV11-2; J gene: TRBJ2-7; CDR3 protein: CASSSEAWTDKGVEQYF